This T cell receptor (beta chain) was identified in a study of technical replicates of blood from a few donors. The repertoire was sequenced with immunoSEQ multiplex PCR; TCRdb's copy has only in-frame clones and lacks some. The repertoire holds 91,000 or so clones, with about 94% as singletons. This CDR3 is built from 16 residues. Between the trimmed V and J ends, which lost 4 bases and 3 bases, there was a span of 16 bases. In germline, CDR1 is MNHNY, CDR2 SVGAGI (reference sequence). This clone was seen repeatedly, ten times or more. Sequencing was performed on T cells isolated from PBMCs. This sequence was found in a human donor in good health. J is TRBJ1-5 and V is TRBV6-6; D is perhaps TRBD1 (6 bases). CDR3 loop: CASSSLAGATNQPQHF. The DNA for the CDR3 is TGTGCCAGCAGTTCCCTGGCAGGGGCGACCAATCAGCCCCAGCATTTT.